These T cell receptor beta chains were read from a single sample in a study of CD8 T cells in ankylosing spondylitis. TCRdb re-called the 5' RACE reads through MiXCR, storing one row per CDR3 protein. Of approximately 550,000 distinct CDR3 sequences listed, about 13% were seen once; the top ten hold about 6.8%. The specimen sequenced was blood, either unsorted or a sorted T cell fraction (not recorded which). All receptors derive from a male donor with ankylosing spondylitis. Each CDR3 is given with its conserved first and last residue. The D gene is left open where the match is weak. Some rows mark clone size as missing; the rest say once, few, many or name a class of expanded clone.

clone_size: few; d_call: TRBD2; v_call: TRBV27; j_call: TRBJ2-2; cdr3_aa: CASTLWGGMAGELFF; cdr3_nt: TGTGCCAGCACCCTCTGGGGGGGGATGGCCGGGGAGCTGTTTTTT
clone_size: -; d_call: -; v_call: TRBV7-9; j_call: TRBJ1-1; cdr3_aa: CASSLGSSGGTEAFF; cdr3_nt: TGTGCCAGCAGCTTAGGGTCGAGTGGGGGAACTGAAGCTTTCTTT
clone_size: many; d_call: -; v_call: TRBV20-1; j_call: TRBJ1-1; cdr3_aa: CSAYGTSEAFF; cdr3_nt: TGCAGTGCTTATGGAACGTCTGAAGCTTTCTTT
clone_size: -; d_call: TRBD1; v_call: TRBV2; j_call: TRBJ2-7; cdr3_aa: CASSAAGGKYEQYF; cdr3_nt: TGTGCCAGCAGTGCCGCAGGGGGCAAATACGAGCAGTACTTC
clone_size: few; d_call: -; v_call: TRBV6-5; j_call: TRBJ1-1; cdr3_aa: CASSYRPVDRVGEAFF; cdr3_nt: TGTGCCAGCAGTTACCGGCCGGTGGACCGGGTTGGGGAAGCTTTCTTT
clone_size: many; d_call: TRBD1; v_call: TRBV2; j_call: TRBJ2-5; cdr3_aa: CASSGDSGETQYF; cdr3_nt: TGTGCCAGCAGTGGGGACAGTGGGGAGACCCAGTACTTC
clone_size: -; d_call: -; v_call: TRBV20-1; j_call: TRBJ2-7; cdr3_aa: CSASGLSSYEQYF; cdr3_nt: TGCAGTGCTAGTGGACTGAGCTCCTACGAGCAGTACTTC
clone_size: few; d_call: -; v_call: TRBV7-2; j_call: TRBJ2-3; cdr3_aa: CASSLMRADTQYF; cdr3_nt: TGTGCCAGCAGCTTGATGCGCGCAGATACGCAGTATTTT
clone_size: few; d_call: TRBD1; v_call: TRBV6-1; j_call: TRBJ1-1; cdr3_aa: CASRKQGQTEAFF; cdr3_nt: TGTGCCAGCCGCAAACAGGGACAGACTGAAGCTTTCTTT
clone_size: -; d_call: TRBD2; v_call: TRBV24-1; j_call: TRBJ2-1; cdr3_aa: CATSDPRLAGGYEQFF; cdr3_nt: TGTGCCACCAGTGACCCCAGACTAGCGGGAGGTTATGAGCAGTTCTTC
clone_size: few; d_call: -; v_call: TRBV7-2; j_call: TRBJ2-7; cdr3_aa: CASRSTLYSYEQYF; cdr3_nt: TGTGCCAGCAGATCGACGCTTTACTCCTACGAGCAGTACTTC
clone_size: few; d_call: TRBD2; v_call: TRBV27; j_call: TRBJ2-3; cdr3_aa: CASTFAFIAGGPRRTDTQYF; cdr3_nt: TGTGCCAGCACCTTCGCTTTTATAGCGGGAGGGCCTAGGAGAACAGATACGCAGTATTTT
clone_size: -; d_call: -; v_call: TRBV28; j_call: TRBJ2-3; cdr3_aa: CASTSPGTTDTQYF; cdr3_nt: TGTGCCAGCACTTCCCCGGGCACTACAGATACGCAGTATTTT
clone_size: few; d_call: -; v_call: TRBV7-9; j_call: TRBJ1-1; cdr3_aa: CASSFEGTTEAFF; cdr3_nt: TGTGCCAGCAGCTTCGAGGGTACGACTGAAGCTTTCTTT
clone_size: few; d_call: -; v_call: TRBV20-1; j_call: TRBJ1-5; cdr3_aa: CSAKGFEQPQHF; cdr3_nt: TGCAGTGCTAAAGGGTTTGAGCAGCCCCAGCATTTT
clone_size: -; d_call: -; v_call: TRBV3-1; j_call: TRBJ1-2; cdr3_aa: CASSQVIDTGYTF; cdr3_nt: TGTGCCAGCAGCCAAGTAATAGATACTGGCTACACCTTC
clone_size: many; d_call: -; v_call: TRBV7-2; j_call: TRBJ2-3; cdr3_aa: CASSLNPGASDTQYF; cdr3_nt: TGTGCCAGCAGCTTAAATCCGGGGGCTTCAGATACGCAGTATTTT
clone_size: few; d_call: TRBD1; v_call: TRBV27; j_call: TRBJ1-1; cdr3_aa: CASSLEGGQFTEAFF; cdr3_nt: TGTGCCAGCAGTTTAGAGGGGGGACAGTTCACTGAAGCTTTCTTT
clone_size: few; d_call: -; v_call: TRBV3-1; j_call: TRBJ2-7; cdr3_aa: CASSQGPSEIYEQYF; cdr3_nt: TGTGCCAGCAGCCAAGGACCGAGCGAAATCTACGAGCAGTACTTC
clone_size: few; d_call: -; v_call: TRBV5-5; j_call: TRBJ1-3; cdr3_aa: CASSLDRVFGNTIYF; cdr3_nt: TGTGCCAGCAGCTTGGACAGGGTATTCGGAAACACCATATATTTT
clone_size: -; d_call: -; v_call: TRBV3-1; j_call: TRBJ1-2; cdr3_aa: CASSPGSWAGYTF; cdr3_nt: TGTGCCAGCAGCCCGGGCTCCTGGGCTGGCTACACCTTC
clone_size: -; d_call: TRBD2; v_call: TRBV5-1; j_call: TRBJ2-1; cdr3_aa: CASSLDGRLAGVPFF; cdr3_nt: TGCGCCAGCAGCTTGGATGGGCGACTAGCGGGAGTCCCGTTCTTC
clone_size: few; d_call: TRBD2; v_call: TRBV5-5; j_call: TRBJ2-1; cdr3_aa: CASSRLAGGSYNEQFF; cdr3_nt: TGTGCCAGCAGCAGACTAGCGGGAGGCTCCTACAATGAGCAGTTCTTC
clone_size: few; d_call: -; v_call: TRBV18; j_call: TRBJ2-5; cdr3_aa: CASSPPIRRETQYF; cdr3_nt: TGTGCCAGCTCACCACCAATCAGGCGGGAGACCCAGTACTTC
clone_size: -; d_call: -; v_call: TRBV12-5; j_call: TRBJ1-2; cdr3_aa: CASGEGSYGYTF; cdr3_nt: TGTGCTAGTGGGGAGGGGAGCTATGGCTACACCTTC
clone_size: -; d_call: -; v_call: TRBV7-9; j_call: TRBJ2-3; cdr3_aa: CASSPPGHGGTDTQYF; cdr3_nt: TGTGCCAGCAGCCCTCCGGGTCACGGGGGCACAGATACGCAGTATTTT
clone_size: -; d_call: -; v_call: TRBV5-1; j_call: TRBJ1-2; cdr3_aa: CASSLYPGSNYGYTF; cdr3_nt: TGCGCCAGCAGCTTGTATCCAGGGTCTAACTATGGCTACACCTTC
clone_size: -; d_call: TRBD2; v_call: TRBV20-1; j_call: TRBJ2-2; cdr3_aa: CSARVPGTSGSYIWGTGELFF; cdr3_nt: TGCAGTGCTAGAGTCCCAGGGACTAGCGGGAGTTATATATGGGGCACCGGGGAGCTGTTTTTT
clone_size: few; d_call: -; v_call: TRBV9; j_call: TRBJ2-7; cdr3_aa: CASSPKDGRLYEQYF; cdr3_nt: TGTGCCAGCAGCCCCAAGGACGGTCGACTTTACGAGCAGTACTTC
clone_size: many; d_call: -; v_call: TRBV7-2; j_call: TRBJ2-3; cdr3_aa: CASSPTYTDTQYF; cdr3_nt: TGTGCCAGCAGCCCGACATACACAGATACGCAGTATTTT
clone_size: -; d_call: TRBD2; v_call: TRBV24-1; j_call: TRBJ2-3; cdr3_aa: CATSQYGTSGKLTDTQYF; cdr3_nt: TGTGCCACCAGCCAATATGGGACTAGCGGAAAGCTCACAGATACGCAGTATTTT
clone_size: many; d_call: -; v_call: TRBV18; j_call: TRBJ2-1; cdr3_aa: CASSPSKTDPQFF; cdr3_nt: TGTGCCAGCTCACCTAGTAAGACTGACCCGCAGTTCTTC
clone_size: many; d_call: -; v_call: TRBV5-1; j_call: TRBJ1-2; cdr3_aa: CASSLEGSEGYTF; cdr3_nt: TGCGCCAGCAGCTTGGAAGGGTCTGAAGGCTACACCTTC
clone_size: -; d_call: -; v_call: TRBV2; j_call: TRBJ1-1; cdr3_aa: CASSEARGTEAFF; cdr3_nt: TGTGCCAGCAGTGAAGCTAGGGGAACTGAAGCTTTCTTT
clone_size: few; d_call: TRBD2; v_call: TRBV5-6; j_call: TRBJ2-1; cdr3_aa: CASSPGLLRGEQFF; cdr3_nt: TGTGCCAGCAGCCCGGGACTACTTAGGGGTGAGCAGTTCTTC
clone_size: -; d_call: -; v_call: TRBV19; j_call: TRBJ2-2; cdr3_aa: CASSMDSSENTGELFF; cdr3_nt: TGTGCCAGTAGTATGGATTCTAGCGAGAACACCGGGGAGCTGTTTTTT
clone_size: few; d_call: TRBD1; v_call: TRBV3-1; j_call: TRBJ1-5; cdr3_aa: CASSQEQGAGNQPQHF; cdr3_nt: TGTGCCAGCAGCCAGGAACAGGGGGCCGGCAATCAGCCCCAGCATTTT
clone_size: -; d_call: -; v_call: TRBV5-1; j_call: TRBJ2-7; cdr3_aa: CASSLSGARIWGQYF; cdr3_nt: TGCGCCAGCAGCTTATCCGGGGCCCGTATCTGGGGGCAGTACTTC
clone_size: -; d_call: -; v_call: TRBV4-2; j_call: TRBJ2-1; cdr3_aa: CASSPKGAGAGNNEQFF; cdr3_nt: TGTGCCAGCAGCCCCAAGGGGGCGGGAGCGGGTAACAATGAGCAGTTCTTC
clone_size: many; d_call: TRBD2; v_call: TRBV5-1; j_call: TRBJ2-3; cdr3_aa: CASSPASGSRTDTQYF; cdr3_nt: TGCGCCAGCAGCCCCGCTAGCGGGAGTCGAACAGATACGCAGTATTTT
clone_size: many; d_call: -; v_call: TRBV5-1; j_call: TRBJ2-2; cdr3_aa: CASSRGDTNTGELFF; cdr3_nt: TGCGCCAGCAGCAGGGGGGATACGAACACCGGGGAGCTGTTTTTT
clone_size: -; d_call: -; v_call: TRBV29-1; j_call: TRBJ2-3; cdr3_aa: CSVVIPDTQYF; cdr3_nt: TGCAGCGTTGTGATCCCAGATACGCAGTATTTT
clone_size: many; d_call: -; v_call: TRBV6-5; j_call: TRBJ1-4; cdr3_aa: CASSYSSGFNEKLFF; cdr3_nt: TGTGCCAGCAGTTACTCGTCAGGCTTTAATGAAAAACTGTTTTTT
clone_size: few; d_call: -; v_call: TRBV5-1; j_call: TRBJ1-1; cdr3_aa: CASRSGTMNTEAFF; cdr3_nt: TGCGCCAGCAGGTCCGGGACAATGAACACTGAAGCTTTCTTT
clone_size: -; d_call: TRBD2; v_call: TRBV7-2; j_call: TRBJ2-3; cdr3_aa: CASSLTSGSFTDTQYF; cdr3_nt: TGTGCCAGCAGCTTAACTAGCGGGAGTTTCACAGATACGCAGTATTTT
clone_size: few; d_call: -; v_call: TRBV6-4; j_call: TRBJ2-1; cdr3_aa: CASAAGTGSYNEQFF; cdr3_nt: TGTGCCAGCGCGGCCGGGACTGGCTCCTACAATGAGCAGTTCTTC
clone_size: -; d_call: TRBD2; v_call: TRBV5-1; j_call: TRBJ2-5; cdr3_aa: CASSLRAGGQVGETQYF; cdr3_nt: TGCGCCAGCAGCTTACGAGCGGGAGGGCAGGTGGGAGAGACCCAGTACTTC
clone_size: -; d_call: -; v_call: TRBV24-1; j_call: TRBJ2-1; cdr3_aa: CATSDISSATYNEQFF; cdr3_nt: TGTGCCACCAGTGATATATCTAGCGCGACCTACAATGAGCAGTTCTTC
clone_size: -; d_call: -; v_call: TRBV11-3; j_call: TRBJ1-1; cdr3_aa: CASSVVYGTEAFF; cdr3_nt: TGTGCCAGCAGCGTCGTTTACGGCACTGAAGCTTTCTTT
clone_size: -; d_call: -; v_call: TRBV10-3; j_call: TRBJ2-1; cdr3_aa: CAIGGKVGVYNEQFF; cdr3_nt: TGTGCCATAGGGGGGAAAGTTGGTGTATACAATGAGCAGTTCTTC
clone_size: -; d_call: -; v_call: TRBV6-2/TRBV6-3; j_call: TRBJ2-1; cdr3_aa: CASTLEQGRNEQFF; cdr3_nt: TGTGCCAGCACCCTAGAACAGGGGAGGAATGAGCAGTTCTTC
clone_size: many; d_call: TRBD2; v_call: TRBV9; j_call: TRBJ2-1; cdr3_aa: CASSGFVAGDEQFF; cdr3_nt: TGTGCCAGCAGCGGCTTTGTAGCGGGAGATGAGCAGTTCTTC
clone_size: -; d_call: TRBD2; v_call: TRBV5-1; j_call: TRBJ2-3; cdr3_aa: CASTSQQRETDTQYF; cdr3_nt: TGCGCCAGCACCTCGCAACAGCGGGAAACAGATACGCAGTATTTT
clone_size: few; d_call: -; v_call: TRBV20-1; j_call: TRBJ2-7; cdr3_aa: CSARDPTGIPEQYF; cdr3_nt: TGCAGTGCTAGAGACCCCACGGGAATACCCGAGCAGTACTTC
clone_size: many; d_call: -; v_call: TRBV12-3/TRBV12-4; j_call: TRBJ1-2; cdr3_aa: CASSSFGSDPVGGYTF; cdr3_nt: TGTGCCAGCAGTTCCTTCGGGTCCGACCCGGTAGGGGGCTACACCTTC
clone_size: once; d_call: -; v_call: TRBV12-3/TRBV12-4; j_call: TRBJ1-1; cdr3_aa: CASSLGVPEAFF; cdr3_nt: TGTGCCAGCAGTTTAGGCGTACCTGAAGCTTTCTTT
clone_size: few; d_call: -; v_call: TRBV20-1; j_call: TRBJ1-2; cdr3_aa: CSAGRVRSYTF; cdr3_nt: TGCAGTGCTGGAAGGGTCAGGAGCTACACCTTC